The rows below give T cell receptor beta chains drawn from one sample of a study of cytomegalovirus exposure and HLA in healthy donors. Produced via immunoSEQ multiplex PCR; TCRdb's table is partial and in-frame only. The repertoire holds fewer than 200,000 clones, with 60% to 80% as singletons. The sequencing sample was made of PBMCs. These receptors came from a man aged 60-69 years in good health and CMV-seronegative. CDR3s include the opening cysteine and the closing phenylalanine or tryptophan. Fields, in order: CDR3 DNA, CDR3 protein, clone size, V gene, D gene, J gene. D genes are given only for firm matches. Size tells how often a clone was seen (once, few, many) or the class of an expanded clone, and some rows leave it out.

cdr3_nt: TGTGCCTGGAATACAGGGGCCAACTATGGCTACACCTTC; cdr3_aa: CAWNTGANYGYTF; clone_size: NA; v_call: TRBV30; d_call: TRBD1; j_call: TRBJ1-2
cdr3_nt: TGTGCCAGCAGCTTTCTTCCGGGACAGGGGAACTCTGGAAACACCATATATTTT; cdr3_aa: CASSFLPGQGNSGNTIYF; clone_size: NA; v_call: TRBV5-6; d_call: TRBD1; j_call: TRBJ1-3
cdr3_nt: TGTGCCAGTAGTATTCAATCAGGGAGGACAGGGACCGAAAAACTGTTTTTT; cdr3_aa: CASSIQSGRTGTEKLFF; clone_size: NA; v_call: TRBV19; d_call: TRBD1; j_call: TRBJ1-4
cdr3_nt: TGCGCCAGCAGCTTGGCCCCCCAGGGGGACTCTGGAAACACCATATATTTT; cdr3_aa: CASSLAPQGDSGNTIYF; clone_size: NA; v_call: TRBV5-1; d_call: TRBD1; j_call: TRBJ1-3
cdr3_nt: TGTGCCAGCAGTATCCCGGGACTAGCGGGTTTAAATGAGCAGTTCTTC; cdr3_aa: CASSIPGLAGLNEQFF; clone_size: NA; v_call: TRBV25-1; d_call: TRBD2; j_call: TRBJ2-1
cdr3_nt: TGTGCCAGCAGCTTAGTATCAGGGCAGGCCCTACGAGGGCAGTACTTC; cdr3_aa: CASSLVSGQALRGQYF; clone_size: NA; v_call: TRBV7-2; d_call: NA; j_call: TRBJ2-7
cdr3_nt: TGTGCCAGCAGTTTACGTACGTCGGAGGACTATGGCTACACCTTC; cdr3_aa: CASSLRTSEDYGYTF; clone_size: NA; v_call: TRBV27; d_call: NA; j_call: TRBJ1-2
cdr3_nt: TGTGCCAGCAGACGACAGGGGGCTAACTCACCCCTCCACTTT; cdr3_aa: CASRRQGANSPLHF; clone_size: NA; v_call: TRBV5-6; d_call: TRBD1; j_call: TRBJ1-6
cdr3_nt: TGTGCCAGCAGCTTAGACAGCGGCCCTTACAATGAGCAGTTCTTC; cdr3_aa: CASSLDSGPYNEQFF; clone_size: NA; v_call: TRBV7-2; d_call: NA; j_call: TRBJ2-1
cdr3_nt: TGTGCCAGCAGTGCGCTACAGATTAGCAATCAGCCCCAGCATTTT; cdr3_aa: CASSALQISNQPQHF; clone_size: NA; v_call: TRBV6-1; d_call: NA; j_call: TRBJ1-5
cdr3_nt: TGTGCCAGTAGTAAGTCCACAGGGCTATGGGCCAAAAACATTCAGTACTTC; cdr3_aa: CASSKSTGLWAKNIQYF; clone_size: NA; v_call: TRBV19; d_call: NA; j_call: TRBJ2-4
cdr3_nt: TGTGCCAGCAGCTTAGAGGGGGCCTATTCACCCCTCCACTTT; cdr3_aa: CASSLEGAYSPLHF; clone_size: NA; v_call: TRBV13; d_call: TRBD1; j_call: TRBJ1-6
cdr3_nt: TGCGCCAGCAGCTTGAGGTTGCTAGCGGGAGGTCAGGCGGAGCTGTTTTTT; cdr3_aa: CASSLRLLAGGQAELFF; clone_size: NA; v_call: TRBV5-1; d_call: TRBD2; j_call: TRBJ2-2
cdr3_nt: TGCGCCAGCAGCTTGGAGGGGTCACGCACAGATACGCAGTATTTT; cdr3_aa: CASSLEGSRTDTQYF; clone_size: NA; v_call: TRBV5-1; d_call: NA; j_call: TRBJ2-3
cdr3_nt: TGTGCCTGGAGTGTAATCAGGGGGGATGGCTACACCTTC; cdr3_aa: CAWSVIRGDGYTF; clone_size: NA; v_call: TRBV30; d_call: TRBD1; j_call: TRBJ1-2
cdr3_nt: TGTGCCAGCAGCGCTATAGCGGGAGAGAAAGGCGAGCAGTACTTC; cdr3_aa: CASSAIAGEKGEQYF; clone_size: NA; v_call: TRBV27; d_call: TRBD2; j_call: TRBJ2-7
cdr3_nt: TGTGCCAGCAGTAAACTGGGACTAGCGGGGACCCAGGGAGAGACCCAGTACTTC; cdr3_aa: CASSKLGLAGTQGETQYF; clone_size: NA; v_call: TRBV7-2; d_call: TRBD2; j_call: TRBJ2-5
cdr3_nt: TGTGCCAGCAGTGAGCAGAAAAACACTGAAGCTTTCTTT; cdr3_aa: CASSEQKNTEAFF; clone_size: once; v_call: TRBV6-4; d_call: NA; j_call: TRBJ1-1
cdr3_nt: TGTGCCAGCAGGCCGACAGGGAACACTGAAGCTTTCTTT; cdr3_aa: CASRPTGNTEAFF; clone_size: NA; v_call: TRBV27; d_call: NA; j_call: TRBJ1-1
cdr3_nt: TGTGCCAGCAGCGTAGATAGTGGCGGCGGGGCCTACGAGCAGTACTTC; cdr3_aa: CASSVDSGGGAYEQYF; clone_size: NA; v_call: TRBV9; d_call: NA; j_call: TRBJ2-7
cdr3_nt: TGTGCCAGCAGCCTCCTACAGGGTCTTTCCACCTTTTATGGCTACACCTTC; cdr3_aa: CASSLLQGLSTFYGYTF; clone_size: NA; v_call: TRBV7-9; d_call: NA; j_call: TRBJ1-2
cdr3_nt: TGTGCCAGCAGCTTGTACGAGCAAGAGACCCAGTACTTC; cdr3_aa: CASSLYEQETQYF; clone_size: NA; v_call: TRBV5-6; d_call: NA; j_call: TRBJ2-5